A selection of T cell receptor beta chains follows, all from one sample in a study of cytomegalovirus exposure and HLA in healthy donors. Assay: immunoSEQ multiplex PCR; the TCRdb copy retains only in-frame clones and omits some. This sample has roughly 170,000 clones, with 82% found just once. The source material was PBMCs. These receptor sequences come from a male donor in good health and CMV-seronegative. Both conserved end residues are part of each CDR3. The order of the fields is V gene, J gene, CDR3 protein.

TRBV10-1	TRBJ2-1	CASNLNTSSYNEQFF
TRBV6-1	TRBJ2-7	CASGWTGGSYEQYF
TRBV5-4	TRBJ2-3	CASSSGQVRSTDTQYF
TRBV5-1	TRBJ1-3	CASSLALTSGNTIYF
TRBV6-5	TRBJ2-5	CASGTGQGRAPTYF
TRBV4-1	TRBJ2-7	CASSLDTLGTSGIYEQYF
TRBV2	TRBJ2-7	CASSQQGEFGEQYF
TRBV7-9	TRBJ1-1	CASSFPTGRTAEAFF
TRBV6-5	TRBJ2-7	CASGHTSSSYEQYF
TRBV11-1	TRBJ1-6	CASSFGSSYNSPLHF
TRBV9	TRBJ2-2	CASSARGGRTNTGELFF
TRBV5-4	TRBJ2-7	CASSRGGQYYEQYF
TRBV6-4	TRBJ2-3	CASGAGHTDTQYF
TRBV7-2	TRBJ2-3	CASSPPGTSGADTQYF
TRBV19	TRBJ1-3	CASSTEGAWGNTIYF
TRBV5-1	TRBJ2-7	CASSLSTGTGGKEQYF
TRBV29-1	TRBJ2-7	CSVFGTGTGFYEQYF
TRBV5-6	TRBJ2-3	CASNKGLAGTDTQYF
TRBV27	TRBJ1-1	CASKFPGMNIEAFF
TRBV10-1	TRBJ2-1	CASSDGLAGVDEQFF
TRBV29-1	TRBJ2-5	CSVGMVAGGLRETQYF
TRBV29-1	TRBJ1-2	CSVPQGLGYGYTF
TRBV5-6	TRBJ2-1	CASSSKSRDFYNEQFF
TRBV25-1	TRBJ2-6	CASSELGGASGANVLTF
TRBV5-6	-	CASSFGTGEYEQYF
TRBV7-9	TRBJ2-7	CAKPLGPGGEAPGEQYF
TRBV7-9	TRBJ1-1	CASRQGATEAFF